The sequence of this T cell receptor (beta chain) was determined in a study of control samples from healthy donors and cancer patients. This clone appeared once. CDR3 size: 12 residues. Germline V lookup: CDR1 SNHLY, CDR2 FYNNEI. V lost 4 bases and J lost 3, with 5 bases in between. The protocol was immunoSEQ multiplex PCR, while the TCRdb copy is restricted to in-frame clones and leaves out a portion. The sample includes fewer than 300,000 clones, around 79% of them seen just once. The chain uses TRBV2 and TRBJ2-3; no reliable D call. Sample: PBMCs. This TCR came from a woman in her fifties or sixties with lung cancer. The CDR3 bases are TGTGCCAGCAGTGCAACGACAGATACGCAGTATTTT. Its translation: CASSATTDTQYF.